A single T cell receptor (beta chain) is shown here with its context. Its antigen specificity is not known. Base qualities are not at hand, and no much larger clone is one base apart. The library was made by the immunoSEQ multiplex PCR assay. For the multiplex PCR, a mixture combining 60 forward primers for TCR Vbeta segments and 13 reverse primers for TCR Jbeta segments was used. The CDR3 region of rearranged TCR beta genes was amplified from genomic DNA with a multiplex PCR assay. On the Illumina HiSeq System, the amplified TCR beta libraries were sequenced as 87-base-pair reads. In the paper's pipeline: Across the 700 or so repertoires, a later analysis counted approximately 83 million unique TCR beta chains, roughly 11 million of which were shared by at least two donors. Raw reads were error-corrected and collapsed into unique sequences with a nearest-neighbor algorithm that merged closely related sequences to remove PCR and sequencing errors. Alignment of CDR3 sequences to IMGT reference sequences was used to assign V, D and J gene segments. For a sequence to be retained, a match of at least six nucleotides was required to both a V gene segment and a J gene segment. A rearrangement was called productive if the CDR3 had no stop codons and remained in frame with V and J, and every other rearrangement was called non-productive. CDR3 was defined according to IMGT convention as the region running from the second conserved V-encoded cysteine to the conserved J-encoded phenylalanine. Sequences without an unambiguous match to a single V gene segment were excluded from the earlier analysis of almost 600 of the donors. An earlier analysis of a few hundred of the donors called V segments functional above 56.7% productive rearrangements and segregating when the between-donor standard deviation exceeded 5%. A statistical classification framework was developed to diagnose cytomegalovirus status using the catalog of TCR beta chain sequences. V and J gene assignment, in a later analysis, came from comparing TCR nucleotide sequences with IMGT/GENE-DB human TR gene sequences. Using the TCRdist pipeline, a later analysis assigned CDR3 sequences along with most-parsimonious VDJ recombination scenarios. In a later analysis, each TCR beta chain was defined by its CDR3 amino acid sequence together with its V-gene family, and reads without a unique V-gene family were excluded. To address suspected cross-contamination and a sequencing artifact, a later analysis removed roughly 640 highly shared, low-generation-probability nucleotide sequences. For each public chain, a later analysis derived a clonal expansion index from normalized ranks of inferred template counts within each repertoire. A later analysis computed generation probabilities with a VDJ recombination model fitted to out-of-frame rearrangements, and checked the results against IGoR. In a later analysis, hypergeometric tests were used to score TCR-TCR, TCR-HLA and TCR-CMV co-occurrence, with a repertoire-size bias correction applied to TCR pairs. False discovery rates were estimated in a later analysis by permuting HLA or CMV assignments 20 times. A later analysis grouped co-occurring TCRs with DBSCAN, adding TCRdist sequence similarity when clustering within HLA-allele-positive subsets. Repertoires with fewer than 30,000 or more than 120,000 public chains, plus five repertoires with anomalous nucleotide sharing, were excluded from co-occurrence clustering. Not all clones reach the TCRdb copy of this immuneACCESS table, which keeps in-frame sequences only. Checked studies attribute under half of the gap to unresolved V genes and leave the rest unexplained. The V and J calls and clone size are taken from that table; D and trimming were inferred from the DNA. This sample has approximately 100,000 clones in its table, and approximately 79% of those were observed once. Approximately 2.8% of the sample is held by the ten biggest clonotypes.

This record comes from a study of cytomegalovirus exposure and HLA in healthy donors (dated by TCRdb to the late 2010s). Describing the broader study: An earlier analysis of approximately 550 of the donors reported about 290 Gb of sequence data and more than 90 million unique TCR beta sequences from about 179 million T cells. The T cell repertoires of 666 subjects were profiled by immunosequencing and related to cytomegalovirus serostatus. HLA typing covered class I and class II loci at four-digit resolution. Roughly 5 DR-DQ haplotypes were handled as single units for association and clustering, since linkage in the cohort was strong. Donor age, sex, ethnicity and CMV serostatus were compiled together with the repertoire data. The study combined high-throughput TCR immunosequencing, statistical association of individual TCRs with disease status, and machine learning to predict cytomegalovirus infection status. Among the roughly 370 genotyped donors, approximately 82% belonged to the genetic ancestry cluster associated with self-reported Caucasian donors. In a later genetic analysis, genome-wide SNP genotypes for about 65% of the roughly 700 donors were used, and that subset was treated as a discovery cohort. Typing coverage varied by locus: roughly 620-630 donors for A, B, C, DRB1 and DQB1; some 520 for DQA1; approximately 570 for DPA1; fewer than 480 for DPB1. The study aimed to test whether cataloging public T cell receptors could reveal signatures of past pathogen exposure. An early release that covered some 640 HLA-typed donors contained about 300 gigabases of sequencing data and 80 million or so unique TCR sequences. An earlier analysis of several hundred of the donors used high-throughput TCR beta sequencing to judge whether each TCR beta V gene segment behaved as functional or pseudogenic. To study patterns of TCR occurrence, a later analysis re-analyzed previously published TCR beta repertoires from under 750 donors and added high-resolution HLA genotyping. In the later analysis, no new phenotypic data were used to find candidate immune exposures; instead, reliance was placed on TCR beta sequences and their occurrence across donors. On average, approximately 250,000 unique TCR beta nucleotide sequences were sequenced per donor among about 400 genotyped donors of the cohort, with around 19% of those sequences being non-productive. All discovery cohort repertoires had been generated using a single sequencing platform. Along with the roughly 670-subject first cohort, a separate validation cohort of approximately 110 different subjects was used. The research as a whole found: In a later analysis, several top co-occurrence clusters were reported to appear linked to parvovirus B19, influenza, CMV and Epstein-Barr virus. A later genetic analysis reported fewer N-insertions in productive TCRs among donors in an Asian-associated ancestry cluster than the roughly 700-donor mean. Roughly uniform sequencing depth across donors was assumed in presence/absence analyses, although this assumption may not hold. In an earlier analysis of some 640 of the donors, most TCR beta V segments were observed in productive rearrangements about 87% or about 30% of the time, broadly matching IMGT annotations. In this cohort, only TCR beta chains were sequenced, and detectable features were limited by the absence of alpha or paired-chain data. According to a later analysis, TCR association rates differed among HLA loci, with DRB1 alleles showing the most associated TCRs and HLA-C alleles showing the fewest. A later analysis found that most CMV-associated TCR beta chains appeared HLA-restricted, with HLA associations seemingly driven largely by CMV exposure. Some IMGT-functional V segments, including TRBV6-2 and TRBV6-3, could not be distinguished by the 87-base-pair reads and were therefore excluded. In vitro tests confirmed that three of the cytomegalovirus-associated TCR beta chains recognize cytomegalovirus antigens. In the study, about 150 TCR beta chains were listed as associated with cytomegalovirus. Fewer than 20 rarely observed V segments, including chromosome 9 orphons, were excluded from the earlier analysis of a few hundred of the donors because counts were too low. Across donors, most TCR sequences were observed very rarely, whereas some public TCRs were present in many individuals. A later analysis found that HLA-associated TCR beta chains were more clonally expanded and had lower generation probabilities than equally common non-associated chains. Linkage disequilibrium might explain the correlated functional status among segregating V segments, but an unknown experimental factor could not be excluded. A cluster of highly shared sequence variants was judged likely to represent a technical artifact of the sequencing pipeline. For the cohort, immune exposure information was limited to CMV serostatus. Strong co-occurrence of HLA alleles, especially DR and DQ, made assigning TCR associations to individual alleles difficult. It was suggested by the authors that the approach could potentially be generalized to other disease states and immunological phenotypes. V-gene and J-gene trimming of TCR beta chains was associated with a missense DCLRE1C variant in a later genetic analysis, and the association was replicated in an independent cohort. A further reported finding was that TCR beta sequences accurately predicted the HLA-A and HLA-B alleles for most subjects in the first cohort. Because some donors lacked HLA typing at each locus, the association tests relied only on the typed subset. The classifier was reported to diagnose cytomegalovirus status with high specificity and sensitivity in both the original and validation cohorts. In a later analysis, some 17,000 TCR beta sequences were associated with specific HLA alleles at a false discovery rate of 0.05.

At the junction V is shortened by 0 bases and J by 8 bases, with 5 bases in between. Measured from the cysteine to the phenylalanine, the CDR3 is 13 residues long. The CDR3 DNA has 39 bases and is translated from base 1. In the germline V gene, CDR1 corresponds to SGHTA and CDR2 to FQGNSA. The cohort consisted of 666 healthy bone marrow donors. At the time of sampling, every cohort member was nominally healthy, though immune exposures that went unrecorded were likely present. The donor tested CMV seronegative and was one of the 352 seronegative cohort members. A peripheral blood sample was collected from each donor, and TCR beta sequencing was performed on peripheral blood mononuclear cells. The Qiagen DNeasy Blood Extraction Kit was used to extract genomic DNA from the blood cell samples.

This clonotype originated in a woman between 40 and 55 years old in good health and CMV-seronegative. The chain uses TRBV7-2 and TRBJ1-6; the D gene remains uncertain. Sequenced input: PBMCs. The CDR3 protein is CASSLAQDSPLHF. The nucleotide sequence reads TGTGCCAGCAGCTTAGCGCAGGATTCACCCCTCCACTTT.